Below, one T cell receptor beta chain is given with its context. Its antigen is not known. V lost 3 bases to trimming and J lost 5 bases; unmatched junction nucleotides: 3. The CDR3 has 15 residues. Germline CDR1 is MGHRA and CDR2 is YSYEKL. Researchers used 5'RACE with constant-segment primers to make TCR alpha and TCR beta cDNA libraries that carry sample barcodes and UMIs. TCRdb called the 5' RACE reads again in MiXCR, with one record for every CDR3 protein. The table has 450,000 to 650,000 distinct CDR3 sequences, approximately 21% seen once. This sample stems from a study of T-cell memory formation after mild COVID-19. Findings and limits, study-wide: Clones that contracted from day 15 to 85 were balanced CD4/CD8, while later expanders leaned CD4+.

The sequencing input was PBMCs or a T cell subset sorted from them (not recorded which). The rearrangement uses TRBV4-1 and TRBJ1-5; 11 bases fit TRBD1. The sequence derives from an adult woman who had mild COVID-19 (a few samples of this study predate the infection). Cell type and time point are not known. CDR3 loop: CASSHRGQGDQPQHF. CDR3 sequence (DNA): TGCGCCAGCAGCCACCGGGGACAGGGGGATCAGCCCCAGCATTTT.